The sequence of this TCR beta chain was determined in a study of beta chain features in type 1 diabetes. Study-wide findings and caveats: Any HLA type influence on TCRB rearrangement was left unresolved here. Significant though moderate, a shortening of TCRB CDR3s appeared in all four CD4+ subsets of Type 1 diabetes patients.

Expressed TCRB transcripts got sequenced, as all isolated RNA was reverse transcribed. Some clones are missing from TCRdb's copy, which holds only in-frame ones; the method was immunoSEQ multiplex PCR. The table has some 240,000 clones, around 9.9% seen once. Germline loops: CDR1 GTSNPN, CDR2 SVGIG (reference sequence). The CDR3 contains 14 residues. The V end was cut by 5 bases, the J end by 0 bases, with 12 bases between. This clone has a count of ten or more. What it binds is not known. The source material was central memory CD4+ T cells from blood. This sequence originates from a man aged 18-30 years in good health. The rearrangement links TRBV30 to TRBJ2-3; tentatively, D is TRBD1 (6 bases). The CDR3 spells CAWGPGTSTDTQYF. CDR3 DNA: TGTGCCTGGGGCCCGGGGACAAGCACAGATACGCAGTATTTT. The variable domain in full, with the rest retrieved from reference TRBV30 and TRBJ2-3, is SQTIHQWPATLVQPVGSPLSLECTVEGTSNPNLYWYRQAAGRGLQLLFYSVGIGQISSEVPQNLSASRPQDRQFILSSKKLLLSDSGFYLCAWGPGTSTDTQYFGPGTRLTVL.